This T cell receptor beta chain was captured by sequencing in a study of T-cell memory formation after mild COVID-19. Germline V gene lookup returns CDR1 SGHTA and CDR2 FQGTGA. This CDR3 region has 13 residues. Trimming took 5 bases from V and 2 from J, leaving 8 bases between them. TCRdb reprocessed the 5' RACE reads via MiXCR and lists one record per CDR3 protein. The sample lists around 250,000 distinct CDR3 sequences; around 16% were seen once. Sequenced material: PBMCs or a T cell subset sorted from them (not recorded which). V usage is TRBV7-3 and J usage is TRBJ2-3; D remains unclear. The sequence was obtained from a man aged 18 to 30 who had mild COVID-19 (a few samples of this study predate the infection). Cell type and time point are not known. CDR3 DNA sequence: TGTGCCAGCAGCAGGCGGCACACAGATACGCAGTATTTT. Translation: CASSRRHTDTQYF.